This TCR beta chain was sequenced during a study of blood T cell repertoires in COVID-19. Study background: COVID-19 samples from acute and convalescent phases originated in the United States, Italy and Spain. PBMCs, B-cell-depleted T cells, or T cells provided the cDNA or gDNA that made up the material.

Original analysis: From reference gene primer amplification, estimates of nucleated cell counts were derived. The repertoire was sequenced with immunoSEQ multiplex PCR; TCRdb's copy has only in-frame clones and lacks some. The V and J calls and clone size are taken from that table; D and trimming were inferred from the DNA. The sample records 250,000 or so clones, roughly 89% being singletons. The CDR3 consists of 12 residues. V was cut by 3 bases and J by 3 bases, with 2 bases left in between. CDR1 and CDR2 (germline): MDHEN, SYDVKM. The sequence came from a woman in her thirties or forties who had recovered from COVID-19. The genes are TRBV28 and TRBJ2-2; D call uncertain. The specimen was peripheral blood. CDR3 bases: TGTGCCAGCAGTTTCTACACCGGGGAGCTGTTTTTT. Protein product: CASSFYTGELFF.